This T cell receptor beta chain originates from a study of blood T cell repertoires in COVID-19. Overall study context: Sites across the United States, Italy and Spain contributed samples from acute and convalescent COVID-19. The analysed material was cDNA or gDNA that came from T cells, B-cell-depleted T cells, or PBMCs.

The germline V gene encodes CDR1 GTSNPN and CDR2 SVGIG (reference sequence). This CDR3 comprises 13 residues. V was cut by 3 bases and J by 6 bases, with 12 bases left in between. Per the original data handling: Reference gene primer amplification gave nucleated cell count estimates. The assay was immunoSEQ multiplex PCR, and TCRdb's table has in-frame clones only and misses some. D and trimming come from the DNA, and the V and J calls and clone size come from that table. The table lists under 55,000 clones, roughly 82% of them singletons. This chain links TRBV30 with TRBJ2-1; tentatively, D is TRBD2 (6 bases). The receptor was isolated from a human donor in a cohort sampled during active COVID-19. Sequenced: peripheral blood. CDR3 region: CAWSRDSGNEQFF. The CDR3 nucleotides read TGTGCCTGGAGCCGGGATAGCGGCAATGAGCAGTTCTTC.